Detailed here is one T cell receptor (beta chain). TCRdb reanalysed the 5' RACE reads using MiXCR and keeps one entry per CDR3 protein. The table lists about 160,000 distinct CDR3 sequences, roughly a third of them singletons. The CDR3 sequence is 16 residues long. The V end lost 3 bases, the J end lost 3 bases, and 15 bases lay between the germline ends. The data were taken from a study of T-cell memory formation after mild COVID-19. This TCR was recovered from an adult woman who had mild COVID-19 (a few samples of this study predate the infection). Cell type and time point are not known. The chain carries TRBV12-3 or TRBV12-4 and TRBJ2-1, with D uncertain. Specimen: PBMCs or a T cell subset sorted from them (not recorded which). The CDR3 loop is CASSFPPLVDYNEQFF. DNA of the CDR3: TGTGCCAGCAGTTTTCCCCCCTTAGTCGACTACAATGAGCAGTTCTTC.